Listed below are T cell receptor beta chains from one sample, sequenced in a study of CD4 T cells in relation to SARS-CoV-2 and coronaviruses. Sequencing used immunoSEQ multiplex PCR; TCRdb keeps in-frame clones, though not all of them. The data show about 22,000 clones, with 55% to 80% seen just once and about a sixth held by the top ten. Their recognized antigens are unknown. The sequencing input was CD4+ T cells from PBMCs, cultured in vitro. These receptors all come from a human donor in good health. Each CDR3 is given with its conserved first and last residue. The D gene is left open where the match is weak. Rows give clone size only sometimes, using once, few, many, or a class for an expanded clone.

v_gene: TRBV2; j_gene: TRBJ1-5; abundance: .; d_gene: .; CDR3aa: CASSGAGEGQPQHF; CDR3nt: TGTGCCAGCAGCGGGGCAGGAGAAGGTCAGCCCCAGCATTTT
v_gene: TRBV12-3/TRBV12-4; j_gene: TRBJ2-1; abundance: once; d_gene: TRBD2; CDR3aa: CASSLGGNEQFF; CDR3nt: TGTGCCAGCAGTTTGGGGGGGAATGAGCAGTTCTTC
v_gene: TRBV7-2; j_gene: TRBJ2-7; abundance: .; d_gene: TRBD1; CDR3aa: CASSLDGTGVPYEQYF; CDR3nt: TGTGCCAGCAGCTTAGACGGGACAGGGGTCCCCTACGAGCAGTACTTC
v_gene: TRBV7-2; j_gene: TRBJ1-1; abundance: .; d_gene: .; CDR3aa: CASQLNTEAFF; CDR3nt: TGTGCCAGCCAGCTGAACACTGAAGCTTTCTTT
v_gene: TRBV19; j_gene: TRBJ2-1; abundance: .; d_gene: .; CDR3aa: CASPLGAPLNNEQFF; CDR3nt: TGTGCCAGCCCCCTAGGGGCTCCTTTAAACAATGAGCAGTTCTTC
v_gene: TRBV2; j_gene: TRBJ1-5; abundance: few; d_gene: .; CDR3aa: CASSSQGGGNQPQHF; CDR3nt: TGTGCCAGCAGTTCACAGGGTGGGGGCAATCAGCCCCAGCATTTT
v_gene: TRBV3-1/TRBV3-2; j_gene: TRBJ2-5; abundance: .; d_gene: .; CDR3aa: CASSINSGLQETQYF; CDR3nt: TGTGCCAGCAGTATAAACAGTGGGCTCCAAGAGACCCAGTACTTC
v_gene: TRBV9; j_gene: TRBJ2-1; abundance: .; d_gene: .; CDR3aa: CASSVGYEQFF; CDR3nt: TGTGCCAGCAGCGTAGGTTATGAGCAGTTCTTC
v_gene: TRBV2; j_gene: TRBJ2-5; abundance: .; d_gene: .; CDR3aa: CASGWLQETQYF; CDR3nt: TGTGCCAGCGGCTGGCTCCAAGAGACCCAGTACTTC
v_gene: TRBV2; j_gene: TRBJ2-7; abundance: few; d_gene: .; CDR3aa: CASRYYEQYF; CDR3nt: TGTGCCAGCAGATACTACGAGCAGTACTTC
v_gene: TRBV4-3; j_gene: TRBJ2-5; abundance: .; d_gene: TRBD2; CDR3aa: CASSQVGLAGGLETQYF; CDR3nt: TGCGCCAGCAGCCAAGTGGGACTAGCGGGAGGATTAGAGACCCAGTACTTC
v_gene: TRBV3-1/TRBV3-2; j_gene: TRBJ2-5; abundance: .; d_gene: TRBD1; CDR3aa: CASSQGQKETQYF; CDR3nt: TGTGCCAGCAGCCAGGGACAGAAAGAGACCCAGTACTTC
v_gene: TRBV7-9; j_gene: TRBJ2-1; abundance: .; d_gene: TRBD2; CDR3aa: CASSLGVGTSGGAGNEQFF; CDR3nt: TGTGCCAGCAGCTTGGGCGTAGGGACTAGCGGGGGGGCGGGCAATGAGCAGTTCTTC
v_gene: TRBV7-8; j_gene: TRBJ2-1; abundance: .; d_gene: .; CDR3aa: CASSLAGSSYNEQFF; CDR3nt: TGTGCCAGCAGCTTAGCGGGGAGCTCCTACAATGAGCAGTTCTTC
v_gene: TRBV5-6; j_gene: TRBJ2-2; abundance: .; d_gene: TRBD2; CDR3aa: CASSLDGRDTGELFF; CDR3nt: TGTGCCAGCAGCTTGGACGGGAGGGACACCGGGGAGCTGTTTTTT
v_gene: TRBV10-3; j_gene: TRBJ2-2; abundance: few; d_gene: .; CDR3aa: CAISGGQRVAGELFF; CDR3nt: TGTGCCATCAGTGGAGGCCAGCGGGTGGCCGGGGAGCTGTTTTTT
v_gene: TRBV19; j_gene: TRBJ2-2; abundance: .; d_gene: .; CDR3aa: CASSIGASRGTGELFF; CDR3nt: TGTGCCAGTAGTATCGGAGCGAGTCGGGGCACCGGGGAGCTGTTTTTT
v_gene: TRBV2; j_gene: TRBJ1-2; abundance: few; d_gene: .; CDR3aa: CASTEGPGGYTF; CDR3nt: TGTGCCAGCACGGAGGGGCCCGGGGGCTACACCTTC
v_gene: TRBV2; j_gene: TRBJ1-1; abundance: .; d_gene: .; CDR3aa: CASNSMGHLNTEAFF; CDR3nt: TGTGCCAGCAATTCTATGGGACACCTAAACACTGAAGCTTTCTTT
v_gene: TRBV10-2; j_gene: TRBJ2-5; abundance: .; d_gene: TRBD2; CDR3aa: CASRVSGSGFQETQYF; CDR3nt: TGCGCCAGCCGTGTTAGCGGGAGTGGATTCCAAGAGACCCAGTACTTC
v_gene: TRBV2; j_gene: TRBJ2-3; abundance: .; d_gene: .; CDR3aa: CASSGVQGFLDTQYF; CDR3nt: TGTGCCAGCAGTGGGGTACAGGGTTTTTTAGATACGCAGTATTTT
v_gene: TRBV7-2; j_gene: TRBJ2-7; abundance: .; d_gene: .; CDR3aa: CASSKQVQGPYEQYF; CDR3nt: TGTGCCAGCAGCAAGCAGGTCCAGGGACCTTACGAGCAGTACTTC
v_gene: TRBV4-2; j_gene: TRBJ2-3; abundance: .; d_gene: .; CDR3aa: CASSQVSGSSTDTQYF; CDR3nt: TGTGCCAGCAGCCAAGTTTCGGGCAGTAGCACAGATACGCAGTATTTT
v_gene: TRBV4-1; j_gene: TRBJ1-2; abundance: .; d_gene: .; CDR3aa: CASSPGPKGPVALGYTF; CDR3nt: TGCGCCAGCAGCCCGGGACCGAAGGGCCCCGTAGCTCTTGGCTACACCTTC
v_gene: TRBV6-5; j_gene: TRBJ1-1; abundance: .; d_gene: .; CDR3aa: CASSYGPSNTEAFF; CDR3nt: TGTGCCAGCAGTTACGGGCCATCGAACACTGAAGCTTTCTTT
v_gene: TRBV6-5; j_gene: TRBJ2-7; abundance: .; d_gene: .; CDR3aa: CASTQNDFGEQYF; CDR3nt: TGTGCCAGCACCCAAAACGACTTCGGCGAGCAGTACTTC
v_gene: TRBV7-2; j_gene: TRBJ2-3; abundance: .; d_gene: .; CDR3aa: CASSPRGSGSDTQYF; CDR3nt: TGTGCCAGCAGCCCCCGGGGGAGCGGATCAGATACGCAGTATTTT
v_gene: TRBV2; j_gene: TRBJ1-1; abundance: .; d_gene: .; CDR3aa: CASSEAGTLGAGIAEAFF; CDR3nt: TGTGCCAGCAGTGAAGCGGGGACTTTGGGGGCCGGGATCGCTGAAGCTTTCTTT
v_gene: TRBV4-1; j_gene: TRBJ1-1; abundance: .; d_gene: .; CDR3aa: CASSQDYDGGEAFF; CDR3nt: TGCGCCAGCAGCCAAGATTATGATGGCGGTGAAGCTTTCTTT
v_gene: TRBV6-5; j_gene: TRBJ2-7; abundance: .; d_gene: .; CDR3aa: CASSAGTGVLYEQYF; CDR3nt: TGTGCCAGCAGCGCCGGGACTGGGGTACTCTACGAGCAGTACTTC
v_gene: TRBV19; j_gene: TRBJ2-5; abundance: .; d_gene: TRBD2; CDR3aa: CASSWREGRETQYF; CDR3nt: TGTGCCAGTAGTTGGCGGGAGGGCCGAGAGACCCAGTACTTC
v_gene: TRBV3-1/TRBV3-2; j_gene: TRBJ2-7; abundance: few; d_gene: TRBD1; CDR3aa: CASSQMHRGFDEQYF; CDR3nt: TGTGCCAGCAGCCAAATGCACAGGGGGTTCGACGAGCAGTACTTC
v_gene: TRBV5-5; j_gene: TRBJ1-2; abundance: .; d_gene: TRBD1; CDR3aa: CASSSGQGVYGYTF; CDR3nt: TGTGCCAGCAGCTCTGGACAGGGTGTCTATGGCTACACCTTC
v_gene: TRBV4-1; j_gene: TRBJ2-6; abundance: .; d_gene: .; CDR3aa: CASSPSRDFPTRGANVLTF; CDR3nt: TGCGCCAGCAGCCCATCCAGGGACTTTCCGACTCGAGGGGCCAACGTCCTGACTTTC
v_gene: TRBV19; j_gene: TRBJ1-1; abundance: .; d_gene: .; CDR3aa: CASSIGLSFFLDTEAFF; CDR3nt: TGTGCCAGTAGTATAGGCCTTAGTTTCTTCTTGGACACTGAAGCTTTCTTT
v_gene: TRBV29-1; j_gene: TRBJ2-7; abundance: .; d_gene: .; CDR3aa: CSVESVGYEQYF; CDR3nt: TGCAGCGTTGAATCGGTAGGTTACGAGCAGTACTTC
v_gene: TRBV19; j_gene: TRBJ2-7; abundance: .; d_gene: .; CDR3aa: CASSIGGSYEQYF; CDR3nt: TGTGCCAGTAGTATAGGAGGCAGCTACGAGCAGTACTTC
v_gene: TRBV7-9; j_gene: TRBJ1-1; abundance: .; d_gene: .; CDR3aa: CASSHLTGLNTEAFF; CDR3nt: TGTGCCAGCAGCCACCTTACAGGGCTGAACACTGAAGCTTTCTTT
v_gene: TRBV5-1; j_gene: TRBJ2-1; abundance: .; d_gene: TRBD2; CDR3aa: CASSLDEAGLAEYNEQFF; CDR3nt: TGCGCCAGCAGCTTGGACGAAGCCGGACTAGCGGAATACAATGAGCAGTTCTTC
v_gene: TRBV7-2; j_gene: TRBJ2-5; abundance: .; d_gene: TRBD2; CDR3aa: CASSLGGGGETQYF; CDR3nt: TGTGCCAGCAGTTTGGGGGGGGGAGGAGAGACCCAGTACTTC
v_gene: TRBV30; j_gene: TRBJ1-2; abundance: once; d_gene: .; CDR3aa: CAWSVYSNGYTF; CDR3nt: TGTGCCTGGAGTGTATACAGCAATGGCTACACCTTC
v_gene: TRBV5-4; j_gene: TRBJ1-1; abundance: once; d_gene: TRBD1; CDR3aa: CASSTDRTNTEAFF; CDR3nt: TGTGCCAGCAGCACGGACAGGACTAACACTGAAGCTTTCTTT
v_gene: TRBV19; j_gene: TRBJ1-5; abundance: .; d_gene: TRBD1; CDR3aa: CASRRDRVSNQPQHF; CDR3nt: TGTGCCAGTAGACGGGACAGGGTGAGCAATCAGCCCCAGCATTTT
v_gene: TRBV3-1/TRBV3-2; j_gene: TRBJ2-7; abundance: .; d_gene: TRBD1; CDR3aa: CASTDGDRSYEQYF; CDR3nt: TGTGCCAGCACCGATGGGGACAGGAGTTACGAGCAGTACTTC
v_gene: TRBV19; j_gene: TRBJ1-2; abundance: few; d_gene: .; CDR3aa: CASSIRGIHGYTF; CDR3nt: TGTGCCAGTAGTATTCGGGGGATCCATGGCTACACCTTC
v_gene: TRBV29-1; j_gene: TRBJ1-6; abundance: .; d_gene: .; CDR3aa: CSVGTDPSSPLHF; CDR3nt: TGCAGCGTTGGGACTGACCCCTCTTCACCCCTCCACTTT
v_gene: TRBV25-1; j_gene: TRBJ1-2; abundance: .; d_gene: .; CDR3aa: CASGALYGYTF; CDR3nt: TGTGCTTCAGGGGCACTCTATGGCTACACCTTC
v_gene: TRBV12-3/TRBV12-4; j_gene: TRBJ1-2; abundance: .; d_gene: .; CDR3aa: CASYKGGGDGYTF; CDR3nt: TGTGCCAGTTATAAAGGGGGTGGCGATGGCTACACCTTC
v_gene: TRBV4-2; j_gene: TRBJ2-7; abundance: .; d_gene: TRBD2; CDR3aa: CASSQDLRLAGAYEQYF; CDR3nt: TGTGCCAGCAGCCAAGATCTTCGACTAGCGGGAGCGTACGAGCAGTACTTC
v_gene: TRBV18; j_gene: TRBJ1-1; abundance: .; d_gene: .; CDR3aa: CASSPRAGDTEAFF; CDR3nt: TGTGCCAGCTCACCACGGGCAGGGGACACTGAAGCTTTCTTT
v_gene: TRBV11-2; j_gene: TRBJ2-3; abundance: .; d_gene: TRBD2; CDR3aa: CASSSGLAGVNTQYF; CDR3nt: TGTGCCAGCAGCTCTGGACTAGCGGGGGTTAATACGCAGTATTTT
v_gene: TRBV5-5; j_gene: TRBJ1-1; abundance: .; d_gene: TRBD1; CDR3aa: CASILQGVGTEAFF; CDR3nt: TGTGCCAGCATCCTACAGGGGGTTGGCACTGAAGCTTTCTTT
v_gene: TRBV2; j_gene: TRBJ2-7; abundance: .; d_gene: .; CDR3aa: CASSIRSGEYEQYF; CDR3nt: TGTGCCAGCAGTATTAGGTCAGGGGAGTACGAGCAGTACTTC